The next 31 T cell receptor beta chains were all read from a single sample in a study of blood T cell repertoires in COVID-19. Assay: immunoSEQ multiplex PCR; the TCRdb copy retains only in-frame clones and omits some. The sample holds more than 300,000 clones, 90% to 95% seen once. Sample: PBMCs or T cells enriched from blood (not recorded which). The source of these receptors is a woman in her thirties who had been exposed to COVID-19.

The chain is built from TRBV5-6 and TRBJ1-2; 8 bases map to TRBD1. J was trimmed by 4 bases and V by 0 bases; bases with no gene match: 5. The CDR3 is made up of 15 amino acids. Looked up from germline, CDR1 is SGHDT and CDR2 is YYEEEE. As DNA, the CDR3 is TGTGCCAGCAGCTTGGATGACAGGGGCAGCTATGGCTACACCTTC. Its protein is CASSLDDRGSYGYTF.

This sequence joins TRBV30 and TRBJ1-2; D call uncertain. Germline CDR1 reads GTSNPN; CDR2 reads SVGIG (reference sequence). This CDR3 region has 11 residues. V lost 2 bases to trimming and J lost 8 bases, with 9 bases between them. The CDR3 loop reads CAWSTGLGYTF. CDR3 nucleotide sequence: TGTGCCTGGAGTACGGGGTTGGGCTACACCTTC.

The V call is TRBV5-1, the J call TRBJ2-3, with TRBD1 identical over 8 bases. Germline V CDR1 and CDR2: SGHRS, YFSETQ. Losses at the gene ends were 5 bases for V and 5 bases for J; bases not matched to a gene: 7. The CDR3 has 14 residues. The CDR3 region is CASSRRTGLDTQYF. Here the CDR3 DNA reads TGCGCCAGCAGTCGACGGACAGGGCTAGATACGCAGTATTTT.

This clone has more than one count but fewer than ten. The same CDR3 also results from other DNA sequences found in this sample. The chain has TRBV19 and TRBJ2-5, with 8 bases fitting TRBD1. In germline, CDR1 is LNHDA, CDR2 SQIVND (reference sequence). J gave up 5 bases and V 1 base, and 3 bases lay outside the gene matches. There are 14 residues in the CDR3. The CDR3 reads CASSIGQGAETQYF. In DNA, the CDR3 is TGTGCCAGTAGTATAGGGCAGGGGGCTGAGACCCAGTACTTC. Looking up the rest from reference TRBV19 and TRBJ2-5 gives the full variable domain: DGGITQSPKYLFRKEGQNVTLSCEQNLNHDAMYWYRQDPGQGLRLIYYSQIVNDFQKGDIAEGYSVSREKKESFPLTVTSAQKNPTAFYLCASSIGQGAETQYFGPGTRLLVL.

This clone came up a few times. The chain is built from TRBV12-3 or TRBV12-4 and TRBJ1-2; D is perhaps TRBD1 (6 bases). V lost 6 bases and J 6 bases, leaving 11 bases between the germline ends. CDR3 length: 12 amino acids. The DNA of the CDR3 is TGTGCCAGCAGCTTACAGGGTAATGGCTACACCTTC. Protein sequence: CASSLQGNGYTF.

This rearrangement joins TRBV19 to TRBJ1-1; D ambiguous. V shed 7 bases and J shed 4 bases, with 13 bases lying between them. The CDR3 covers 13 residues. The germline gives CDR1 LNHDA, CDR2 SQIVND (reference sequence). The CDR3 spells CASTRVGGTEAFF. The CDR3 DNA reads TGTGCCAGTACCCGGGTTGGCGGCACTGAAGCTTTCTTT.

This chain joins TRBV12-5 and TRBJ2-7; D is perhaps TRBD1 (6 bases). Between the trimmed V and J ends, which lost 0 bases and 2 bases, there was a span of 14 bases. This CDR3 spans 16 amino acids. Germline CDR1 and CDR2: LGHNT and FRNRAP. The CDR3: CASGLVRRTDTYEQYF. For the CDR3, the DNA is TGTGCTAGTGGTTTGGTACGAAGGACAGATACCTACGAGCAGTACTTC.

A few counts support this clone. This chain connects TRBV2 to TRBJ1-1; tentatively, D is TRBD1 (6 bases). CDR1 is SNHLY, CDR2 FYNNEI, per germline. V lost 6 bases and J 1 base, leaving 12 bases between the germline ends. This CDR3 region has 14 residues. CDR3 in DNA: TGTGCCAGCAGGGACAGATCTCCGAACACTGAAGCTTTCTTT. Translated, it gives CASRDRSPNTEAFF.

The chain combines TRBV5-1 with TRBJ1-3, with D unresolved. V was clipped by 3 bases and J by 3 bases, with 16 bases between them. The CDR3 length is 16 residues. Germline V gene data show CDR1 as SGHRS and CDR2 as YFSETQ. Written as DNA, the CDR3 is TGCGCCAGCAGCTCCAACCCTATGACGGGTGGAAACACCATATATTTT. Translating it yields CASSSNPMTGGNTIYF.

V gene TRBV7-7 combines with J gene TRBJ1-1; tentatively, D is TRBD1 (6 bases). The length of the CDR3 is 16 residues. Germline lookup yields CDR1 SSHAT and CDR2 FNYEAQ (reference sequence). Trimming stripped 7 bases from V and 3 bases from J, with 21 bases between. The CDR3 loop is CASTDPTEQGYTEAFF. The CDR3 DNA is TGTGCCAGCACCGATCCTACGGAGCAGGGGTACACTGAAGCTTTCTTT.

The chain recombines TRBV7-6 with TRBJ1-2, with D unclear. The CDR3 length is 17 residues. Per germline, CDR1 SGHVS and CDR2 FNYEAQ. V was clipped by 1 base and J by 8 bases, with 23 bases between them. In nucleotides, the CDR3 is TGTGCCAGCAGCTTAGAAAGCGCGGCCTCTTCTACGTGGGGCTACACCTTC. Residues: CASSLESAASSTWGYTF.

The V gene is TRBV5-1, the J gene TRBJ1-2; 7 nucleotides match TRBD1. The CDR3 spans 14 residues. Germline V CDR1 and CDR2: SGHRS, YFSETQ. V lost 6 bases and J lost 1; bases outside the gene matches: 6. CDR3 DNA: TGCGCCAGCAACCAGGGACAGCTTAACTATGGCTACACCTTC. It yields the protein CASNQGQLNYGYTF.

The chain has TRBV19 and TRBJ2-7; D gene unclear. CDR1 and CDR2 (germline): LNHDA, SQIVND (reference sequence). This CDR3 region has 16 residues. V lost 4 bases and J lost 3, with 19 bases in between. As DNA, the CDR3 is TGTGCCAGTAGTACAAGTTGGGCAGGTGGATTCTACGAGCAGTACTTC. Translating gives CASSTSWAGGFYEQYF.

The rearrangement links TRBV6-5 to TRBJ1-2; 9 bases agree with TRBD1. From germline, CDR1 is MNHEY and CDR2 SVGAGI. This CDR3 region has 12 residues. CDR3 nucleotide sequence: TGTGCGGCGCGTGGGGACAGGGAGTACTACACCTTC. Its translation is CAARGDREYYTF.

V gene TRBV27 combines with J gene TRBJ2-1, with 7 positions matching TRBD2. Trimming removed 0 bases from V and 11 bases from J; junction bases left unmatched: 22. This CDR3 is 19 amino acids long. The germline gives CDR1 MNHEY, CDR2 SMNVEV (reference sequence). The chain's CDR3 is CASSLSLHRERWEGSKQFF. CDR3 DNA sequence: TGTGCCAGCAGTTTATCGCTCCACAGAGAGAGGTGGGAGGGATCAAAGCAGTTCTTC.

This clone was observed a few times. The chain recombines TRBV13 with TRBJ1-2; D ambiguous. Trimming took off 5 bases at V and 3 bases at J, with 10 bases between the two ends. The CDR3 totals 13 residues. Germline V gives CDR1 PRHDT, CDR2 FYEKMQ (reference sequence). The CDR3 nucleotides are TGTGCCAGCAGCCTGGGCAGTTACTATGGCTACACCTTC. Translating gives CASSLGSYYGYTF.

The chain uses TRBV6-5 and TRBJ2-3, with D unclear. Germline values: CDR1 MNHEY, CDR2 SVGAGI. This CDR3 contains 16 residues. V was pared by 2 bases and J by 0 bases, with 12 bases between. Written as DNA, the CDR3 is TGTGCCAGCAGTTACGCCGCCGGAGCTAGCACAGATACGCAGTATTTT. It encodes CASSYAAGASTDTQYF.

The V gene is TRBV27, the J gene TRBJ2-5; 7 nucleotides align to TRBD2. J lost 2 bases, V lost 3 bases, and 3 bases had no gene match. There are 14 residues in the CDR3. Germline V CDR1 and CDR2: MNHEY, SMNVEV (reference sequence). CDR3 sequence: CASSLVGGQETQYF. CDR3 nucleotide sequence: TGTGCCAGCAGTTTGGTGGGGGGGCAAGAGACCCAGTACTTC.

The V and J genes are TRBV12-3 or TRBV12-4 and TRBJ2-7; D might be TRBD1 (5 bases). The CDR3 is 13 amino acids. With 6 bases removed from V and 3 bases from J, the gap between germline ends came to 12 bases. This CDR3 reads CASRKGYGYEQYF. The CDR3 bases are TGTGCCAGCAGAAAGGGGTACGGCTACGAGCAGTACTTC.

The genes are TRBV27 and TRBJ2-1, with 9 bases matching TRBD1. Germline V gives CDR1 MNHEY, CDR2 SMNVEV (reference sequence). This CDR3 contains 15 residues. With 4 bases clipped from V and 1 base from J, the junction kept 2 bases outside the gene matches. CDR3 sequence: CASSSGTGSYNEQFF. The CDR3 DNA is TGTGCCAGCAGTTCCGGGACAGGGTCCTACAATGAGCAGTTCTTC.

The chain carries TRBV2 and TRBJ2-5; tentative D call: TRBD2 (6 bases). In germline, CDR1 is SNHLY, CDR2 FYNNEI. The CDR3 length is 13 residues. Between the trimmed V and J ends, which lost 3 bases and 5 bases, there was a span of 10 bases. The CDR3, as DNA: TGTGCCAGCAGTGACGTTGCGGGGGAGACCCAGTACTTC. Residues: CASSDVAGETQYF.

This chain links TRBV7-6 with TRBJ2-7, with TRBD2 matching over 10 bases. J was trimmed by 6 bases and V by 5 bases; bases with no gene match: 10. Germline CDR1 and CDR2: SGHVS and FNYEAQ. This CDR3 has 15 amino acids. CDR3 sequence: CASSGSLAGEGEQYF. DNA for the CDR3: TGTGCCAGCAGCGGGAGCCTAGCGGGGGAGGGCGAGCAGTACTTC. The variable domain in full, with the rest retrieved from reference TRBV7-6 and TRBJ2-7, is GAGVSQSPRYKVTKRGQDVALRCDPISGHVSLYWYRQALGQGPEFLTYFNYEAQQDKSGLPNDRFSAERPEGSISTLTIQRTEQRDSAMYRCASSGSLAGEGEQYFGPGTRLTVT.

This chain uses TRBV20-1 with TRBJ2-2; perhaps TRBD1 as D (5 bases). Germline loops: CDR1 DFQATT, CDR2 SNEGSKA (reference sequence). CDR3 length equals 11 residues. Trimming pared 2 bases from V and 13 bases from J, leaving 11 bases between. The CDR3 loop reads CSARQGLVLFF. In DNA, the CDR3 is TGCAGTGCTAGACAGGGCTTGGTGCTGTTTTTT.

The chain has TRBV2 and TRBJ1-3; D not certain. The CDR3 runs 12 residues. Trimming shortened V by 5 bases and J by 14 bases, and 16 bases separated the two germline ends. Germline V gene lookup returns CDR1 SNHLY and CDR2 FYNNEI. The CDR3 sequence: CASSTEGVSLYF. In DNA, the CDR3 is TGTGCCAGCAGTACAGAAGGCGTCTCCTTATATTTT. Drawing the rest from reference TRBV2 and TRBJ1-3, the complete variable domain is EPEVTQTPSHQVTQMGQEVILRCVPISNHLYFYWYRQILGQKVEFLVSFYNNEISEKSEIFDDQFSVERPDGSNFTLKIRSTKLEDSAMYFCASSTEGVSLYFGEGSWLTVV.

V usage is TRBV5-6 and J usage is TRBJ1-6, with D tentatively TRBD1 (6 bases). CDR1 is SGHDT and CDR2 is YYEEEE in the germline V gene. V dropped 2 bases and J dropped 6 bases, with 18 bases sitting between them. CDR3 size: 17 residues. CDR3 sequence (DNA): TGTGCCAGCAGCTTCAATTGGGGGGCGGGAGTTAATTCACCCCTCCACTTT. Its protein is CASSFNWGAGVNSPLHF. The entire variable domain, with the rest obtained from reference TRBV5-6 and TRBJ1-6, is as follows: DAGVTQSPTHLIKTRGQQVTLRCSPKSGHDTVSWYQQALGQGPQFIFQYYEEEERQRGNFPDRFSGHQFPNYSSELNVNALLLGDSALYLCASSFNWGAGVNSPLHFGNGTRLTVT.

This clone was observed once. This chain links TRBV7-8 with TRBJ1-5, with 7 bases lining up with TRBD1. CDR1 and CDR2 from the germline V gene are SGHVS and FQNEAQ. The CDR3 loop spans 15 amino acids. V was clipped by 5 bases and J by 4 bases; unmatched bases: 8. The CDR3 loop reads CASSDRAFLNQPQHF. CDR3 coding DNA: TGTGCCAGCAGCGACAGGGCGTTCCTGAATCAGCCCCAGCATTTT.

This clone was counted once. The chain carries TRBV3-1 (or the pseudogene TRBV3-2) and TRBJ2-1; TRBD2 aligns across 8 bases. V lost 4 bases to trimming and J lost 1 base; unmatched junction nucleotides: 3. Germline assignment: CDR1 LGHDT and CDR2 YNNKEL (reference sequence). The CDR3 loop spans 15 amino acids. CDR3 sequence reads: CASSPSGGSYNEQFF. DNA for the CDR3: TGTGCCAGCAGCCCGAGCGGGGGTTCCTACAATGAGCAGTTCTTC.

The V gene is TRBV2, the J gene TRBJ1-2; D may be TRBD1 (6 bases). Germline V gene lookup returns CDR1 SNHLY and CDR2 FYNNEI. The V gene lost 8 bases and the J gene lost 2 bases, with 15 bases spanning the gap. There are 14 residues in the CDR3. CDR3 DNA sequence: TGTGCCAGCCTTAAGGACAGACAAAACTATGGCTACACCTTC. Translating gives CASLKDRQNYGYTF.

V gene TRBV29-1 combines with J gene TRBJ1-5, with 7 bases identical to TRBD1. Germline V gene lookup returns CDR1 SQVTM and CDR2 ANQGSEA. J lost 3 bases, V lost 6 bases, and 5 bases had no gene match. The CDR3 is 13 amino acids. CDR3 residues: CSVGGQVNQPQHF. In nucleotides, the CDR3 is TGCAGCGTGGGCGGACAGGTCAATCAGCCCCAGCATTTT.

This clone came up once. The genes are TRBV5-1 and TRBJ1-2, with 11 bases lining up with TRBD1. Per the germline V gene, CDR1 is SGHRS and CDR2 is YFSETQ. There are 16 residues in the CDR3. Losses at the gene ends were 2 bases for V and 4 bases for J; bases not matched to a gene: 7. The CDR3 sequence: CASSFGTGGLPYGYTF. The CDR3 nucleotides read TGCGCCAGCAGCTTCGGGACAGGGGGTTTGCCCTATGGCTACACCTTC. The whole variable domain, remainder taken from reference TRBV5-1 and TRBJ1-2, is KAGVTQTPRYLIKTRGQQVTLSCSPISGHRSVSWYQQTPGQGLQFLFEYFSETQRNKGNFPGRFSGRQFSNSRSEMNVSTLELGDSALYLCASSFGTGGLPYGYTFGSGTRLTVV.

This chain connects TRBV9 to TRBJ1-1, with 8 positions matching TRBD1. The CDR3 has 15 amino acids. The germline V gene encodes CDR1 SGDLS and CDR2 YYNGEE. V shed 5 bases and J 4 bases; nucleotides not matched to a gene: 10. CDR3 DNA sequence: TGTGCCAGCAGTTTCTTGACAGGGGAAGGCACTGAAGCTTTCTTT. Protein sequence: CASSFLTGEGTEAFF.